The sequence of this T cell receptor (beta chain) was determined in a study of blood T cell repertoires in COVID-19. Germline assignment: CDR1 LGHNA and CDR2 YNFKEQ. Germline trimming cut 3 bases from V and 4 bases from J; bases unmatched to any gene: 6. The CDR3 has 15 residues. The protocol was immunoSEQ multiplex PCR, while the TCRdb copy is restricted to in-frame clones and leaves out a portion. The table includes a few hundred thousand clones, approximately 90% detected once. This chain connects TRBV4-2 to TRBJ2-3, with 8 bases aligning to TRBD2. This clonotype was sampled from a woman between 50 and 59 years old with COVID-19, enrolled during active disease. The specimen sequenced was peripheral blood. The CDR3 bases are TGTGCCAGCAGCCAGATTAGCGGGACGGCAGATACGCAGTATTTT. Its translation is CASSQISGTADTQYF.